A selection of T cell receptor beta chains follows, all from one sample in a study of regulatory T cells in long-lasting Graves disease. TCRdb re-derived calls from the multiplex PCR reads in MiXCR, one entry per CDR3 protein. This table has about 420,000 distinct CDR3 sequences, around 17% appearing once. The same sample was also studied in work on T cells in Graves' hyperthyroidism and ophthalmopathy.

The material sequenced was peripheral blood mononuclear cells (PBMCs), taken at new diagnosis, from a patient treated with antithyroid drugs. The receptors derive from a woman aged 18-35 years with Graves disease. The CDR3 runs from the conserved cysteine through the conserved F or W. The order of the fields is J gene, V gene, CDR3 protein.

j_call: TRBJ2-6
v_call: TRBV6-9
cdr3_aa: CASSYSNGPGANVLTF

j_call: TRBJ2-7
v_call: TRBV18
cdr3_aa: CASSPQVKVTSYEQYF

j_call: TRBJ2-5
v_call: TRBV29-1
cdr3_aa: CSGYRGPPRETQYF

j_call: TRBJ2-3
v_call: TRBV11-2
cdr3_aa: CASSLGLAESQGGQYF

j_call: TRBJ2-3
v_call: TRBV5-8
cdr3_aa: CASSLYFRNTQYF

j_call: TRBJ2-7
v_call: TRBV5-1
cdr3_aa: CASSWAPGTGSSYEHYF

j_call: TRBJ2-7
v_call: TRBV5-1
cdr3_aa: CASSLETGTAREEYF

j_call: TRBJ2-1
v_call: TRBV20-1
cdr3_aa: CSARALLSPAGYNEQFF

j_call: TRBJ1-5
v_call: TRBV6-1
cdr3_aa: CASGSAGGQGQPQHF

j_call: TRBJ2-5
v_call: TRBV20-1
cdr3_aa: CSASLRQIGRETQYF

j_call: TRBJ2-7
v_call: TRBV20-1
cdr3_aa: CSLTDYEQYF

j_call: TRBJ2-7
v_call: TRBV14
cdr3_aa: CASSRRLVYEQYF

j_call: TRBJ2-7
v_call: TRBV28
cdr3_aa: CASSFFRPGNRNYEQYF

j_call: TRBJ2-3
v_call: TRBV7-2
cdr3_aa: CASSGPGTSGRADTQYF

j_call: TRBJ2-3
v_call: TRBV10-3
cdr3_aa: CAISANSGRAMDTQYF

j_call: TRBJ2-3
v_call: TRBV2
cdr3_aa: CASRRDRGPTDTQYF

j_call: TRBJ2-1
v_call: TRBV5-1
cdr3_aa: CASSFNGEQFF

j_call: TRBJ1-2
v_call: TRBV2
cdr3_aa: CASRRDGSMACTF

j_call: TRBJ1-2
v_call: TRBV6-1
cdr3_aa: CASRKEAGGMNYGYTF

j_call: TRBJ1-1
v_call: TRBV12-5
cdr3_aa: CASGLTANSEAFF

j_call: TRBJ2-5
v_call: TRBV6-5
cdr3_aa: CASSYGETSLETQYF

j_call: TRBJ1-5
v_call: TRBV7-2
cdr3_aa: CASSPGGGWQPQHF

j_call: TRBJ2-5
v_call: TRBV4-1
cdr3_aa: CASSGIHQETQYF

j_call: TRBJ2-7
v_call: TRBV29-1
cdr3_aa: CSVEEGTSYEQYF

j_call: TRBJ2-3
v_call: TRBV5-1
cdr3_aa: CASSLGVTQYF

j_call: TRBJ1-1
v_call: TRBV13
cdr3_aa: CASSHGMNTEAFF

j_call: TRBJ2-3
v_call: TRBV12-3/TRBV12-4
cdr3_aa: CASSNRDRSSTDTQYF

j_call: TRBJ1-1
v_call: TRBV12-3/TRBV12-4
cdr3_aa: CASSSRTAEEAFF

j_call: TRBJ1-2
v_call: TRBV3-1
cdr3_aa: CASSQAQVNYGYTF

j_call: TRBJ2-1
v_call: TRBV7-2
cdr3_aa: CASRRTSGVYNEQFF

j_call: TRBJ2-7
v_call: TRBV12-3/TRBV12-4
cdr3_aa: CASSQGPPRYGQYF

j_call: TRBJ1-1
v_call: TRBV11-1
cdr3_aa: CASSSRTGGNTEAFF

j_call: TRBJ2-1
v_call: TRBV20-1
cdr3_aa: CSAAVGEQFF

j_call: TRBJ2-3
v_call: TRBV6-1
cdr3_aa: CASSPGTSGRENYTDTQYF

j_call: TRBJ1-2
v_call: TRBV20-1
cdr3_aa: CSARKTVKGYGYTF

j_call: TRBJ2-1
v_call: TRBV30
cdr3_aa: CAWTTAVPVNEQFF

j_call: TRBJ2-7
v_call: TRBV6-9
cdr3_aa: CASSYIGSYEQYF

j_call: TRBJ2-2
v_call: TRBV28
cdr3_aa: CANRKGGPTGELFF

j_call: TRBJ1-1
v_call: TRBV18
cdr3_aa: CASSPSSGTVITEAFF

j_call: TRBJ2-7
v_call: TRBV12-3/TRBV12-4
cdr3_aa: CASSGQGVPYEQYF

j_call: TRBJ2-7
v_call: TRBV29-1
cdr3_aa: CSVEERYEQYF

j_call: TRBJ2-7
v_call: TRBV29-1
cdr3_aa: CRIGYEQYF

j_call: TRBJ1-1
v_call: TRBV12-3/TRBV12-4
cdr3_aa: CASDTPSPANTEAFF

j_call: TRBJ2-3
v_call: TRBV27
cdr3_aa: CASSPGQVPDTQYF

j_call: TRBJ1-5
v_call: TRBV20-1
cdr3_aa: CSASRGNQPQHF

j_call: TRBJ2-7
v_call: TRBV9
cdr3_aa: CASSVDRTSGREQYF

j_call: TRBJ1-2
v_call: TRBV13
cdr3_aa: CASTQQGSWGYTF

j_call: TRBJ1-1
v_call: TRBV6-5
cdr3_aa: CASSYLDKVEAFF

j_call: TRBJ1-4
v_call: TRBV5-1
cdr3_aa: CASKEGQGNEKLFF

j_call: TRBJ1-1
v_call: TRBV20-1
cdr3_aa: CSARQNTEAFF

j_call: TRBJ2-7
v_call: TRBV4-1
cdr3_aa: CASSQEGLAGGEQYF